This T cell receptor beta chain was captured in a study of identical twins. In this sample, this clonotype turned up a few times. Its target is unknown. The ends were cut back, 0 bases at V and 6 bases at J, with 16 bases in the middle. CDR1 is DFQATT and CDR2 is SNEGSKA in the germline V gene (reference sequence). The CDR3 covers 15 residues. A universal primer site arose from template switching, and cDNA bore unique molecular identifiers. TCRdb passed the 5' RACE reads through MiXCR, listing each CDR3 protein once. The sample has roughly 480,000 distinct CDR3 sequences; roughly a quarter are singletons. Study conclusions and caveats: Models underestimated out-of-frame TCR alpha sharing in monozygotic twins.

These sequences were also reported in another study, on T cells expressing NK-cell markers.

The genes are TRBV20-1 and TRBJ2-3; maybe TRBD2 (6 bases). Sequencing input: CD4+ T cells sorted from blood. The source of this sequence is a woman in her late teens or twenties in good health. This chain's CDR3 is CSARDAGTPGDTQYF. The CDR3 DNA follows: TGCAGTGCTAGAGATGCGGGGACCCCTGGCGATACGCAGTATTTT.